Below are 30 T cell receptor beta chains sequenced from a single sample in a study of OX40 agonist ivuxolimab in advanced cancers. The table came from immunoSEQ multiplex PCR; TCRdb's copy has only in-frame clones and leaves some out. The repertoire holds about 93,000 clones, with 89% as singletons. The sequencing here drew on CD4+ or CD8+ T cells sorted from blood, taken in a trial of the OX40 agonist ivuxolimab. Receptors were obtained from an adult with an advanced solid tumor such as melanoma, head and neck, liver or kidney cancer.

The rearrangement links TRBV7-9 to TRBJ2-2; D gene uncertain. The CDR3 loop spans 13 amino acids. V lost 6 bases to trimming and J lost 6 bases, with 11 bases between them. In germline, CDR1 is SEHNR, CDR2 FQNEAQ (reference sequence). DNA for the CDR3: TGTGCCAGCAGTGACATGTTGGCCGGGGAGCTGTTTTTT. Amino acids: CASSDMLAGELFF.

This chain connects TRBV7-2 to TRBJ1-4; D is ambiguous. This CDR3 has 16 residues. Germline V gene sequence: CDR1 SGHTA, CDR2 FQGNSA. V lost 0 bases and J lost 8, with 16 bases in between. The CDR3 bases are TGTGCCAGCAGCTTAGCGAGTAGAGAAGGGCCAGAAAAACTGTTTTTT. Protein sequence: CASSLASREGPEKLFF.

The chain has TRBV7-2 and TRBJ2-7, with TRBD2 as a possible D gene (5 bases). There are 14 residues in the CDR3. V was pared by 5 bases and J by 6 bases, with 17 bases between. CDR1 and CDR2 (germline): SGHTA, FQGNSA. For the CDR3, the DNA is TGTGCCAGCAGCAACTCTGTTAGAGGAGGCGAGCAGTACTTC. This gives the protein CASSNSVRGGEQYF.

This chain links TRBV2 with TRBJ1-1; D call uncertain. Germline V gene data show CDR1 as SNHLY and CDR2 as FYNNEI. Trimming removed 6 bases at V and 13 bases at J, with 12 bases between. The CDR3 is 10 residues long. The DNA of the CDR3 is TGTGCCAGCAGGGACGCGGACTTTTTCTTT. Amino acid sequence: CASRDADFFF. The variable domain in full, completed from reference TRBV2 and TRBJ1-1, reads EPEVTQTPSHQVTQMGQEVILRCVPISNHLYFYWYRQILGQKVEFLVSFYNNEISEKSEIFDDQFSVERPDGSNFTLKIRSTKLEDSAMYFCASRDADFFFGQGTRLTVV.

The chain employs TRBV14 and TRBJ2-2; D might be TRBD2 (5 bases). CDR1 and CDR2 (germline): SGHDN, FVKESK. Trimming took off 3 bases at V and 0 bases at J, with 8 bases between the two ends. CDR3 length: 15 residues. CDR3: CASSHLLANTGELFF. The CDR3, as DNA: TGTGCCAGCAGCCACCTACTAGCGAACACCGGGGAGCTGTTTTTT.

The rearrangement joins TRBV27 to TRBJ2-1; D unclear. The CDR3 is made up of 15 amino acids. CDR1 and CDR2 (germline): MNHEY, SMNVEV (reference sequence). With 7 bases removed from V and 8 bases from J, the gap between germline ends came to 21 bases. CDR3 amino acids: CASKITGEPVYEQFF. The CDR3 bases are TGTGCCAGCAAAATAACTGGGGAACCAGTATATGAGCAGTTCTTC.

This clone was seen only once. This chain links TRBV28 with TRBJ2-5, with D perhaps matching TRBD2 (5 bases). Germline CDR1 and CDR2: MDHEN and SYDVKM. Trimming cost V 6 bases and J 5 bases, with 10 bases left between them. The length of the CDR3 is 12 residues. DNA of the CDR3: TGTGCCAGCAGAGTGGGAGTGGAGACCCAGTACTTC. It codes for CASRVGVETQYF.

The rearrangement uses TRBV28 and TRBJ1-3; unclear D gene. The CDR3 is 15 residues long. The germline V gene has CDR1 MDHEN and CDR2 SYDVKM. The V gene lost 5 bases and the J gene lost 4 bases, with 15 bases spanning the gap. CDR3 sequence (DNA): TGTGCCAGCAGTCCGGTGGGTTTTGCCGGAAACACCATATATTTT. Protein product: CASSPVGFAGNTIYF.

J is TRBJ1-2 and V is TRBV6-5, with TRBD1 identical over 7 bases. CDR1 is MNHEY and CDR2 is SVGAGI in the germline V gene. This CDR3 comprises 14 residues. J lost 4 bases, V lost 6 bases, and 8 bases had no gene match. CDR3 sequence: CASRGDRVAYGYTF. The CDR3 nucleotides read TGTGCCAGCAGAGGCGACAGGGTTGCCTATGGCTACACCTTC.

The gene calls are TRBV28 and TRBJ1-2; 8 bases fit TRBD1. The CDR3 has 16 amino acids. CDR1 MDHEN and CDR2 SYDVKM come from the germline V gene. Unmatched junction bases numbered 11, after V lost 4 bases and J lost 4 bases. CDR3 protein: CASSSIGQGEVYGYTF. The CDR3, as DNA: TGTGCCAGCAGTTCCATTGGACAGGGTGAGGTCTATGGCTACACCTTC.

This chain uses TRBV27 with TRBJ2-6; D call uncertain. Germline CDR1 is MNHEY and CDR2 is SMNVEV (reference sequence). The CDR3 is made up of 14 amino acids. V dropped 4 bases and J dropped 4 bases, with 8 bases sitting between them. The CDR3 region is CASSSLPGANVLTF. The CDR3 DNA sequence: TGTGCCAGCAGTTCCCTCCCCGGGGCCAACGTCCTGACTTTC.

CDR3 amino acids: CASSSRTGPYYGYTF. The DNA for the CDR3 is TGTGCCAGCAGCTCCCGGACAGGACCCTACTATGGCTACACCTTC. V and J are TRBV13 and TRBJ1-2; the match to TRBD1 covers 7 bases. V was clipped by 4 bases and J by 3 bases; unmatched bases: 8. This CDR3 has 15 residues. CDR1 and CDR2 (germline): PRHDT, FYEKMQ (reference sequence).

J is TRBJ1-4 and V is TRBV5-1, with D possibly TRBD1 on 5 matching bases. Trimming removed 4 bases from V and 8 bases from J, with 18 bases in between. Germline V lookup: CDR1 SGHRS, CDR2 YFSETQ. CDR3 length: 15 residues. CDR3 residues: CASSLAGTVGEKLFF. The CDR3 coding sequence is TGCGCCAGCAGCCTTGCCGGGACCGTTGGAGAAAAACTGTTTTTT.

The gene calls are TRBV9 and TRBJ2-7, with a possible D match to TRBD2 (5 bases). V was trimmed by 4 bases and J by 1 base, leaving 18 bases between them. Germline V gene lookup returns CDR1 SGDLS and CDR2 YYNGEE. This CDR3 has 16 residues. The DNA of the CDR3 is TGTGCCAGCAGCCACGCTGACGGGTCGGGGTCCTACGAGCAGTACTTC. It is translated as CASSHADGSGSYEQYF.

As to this clone: Within the sample, other DNA sequences also encode this same CDR3. The V gene is TRBV18, the J gene TRBJ1-1; D unclear. Germline loops: CDR1 KGHSH, CDR2 LQKENI. This CDR3 contains 13 residues. V lost 6 bases and J lost 0, with 8 bases in between. CDR3 DNA sequence: TGTGCCAGCTCCCCCGTAATGAACACTGAAGCTTTCTTT. Its protein product is CASSPVMNTEAFF. The whole variable domain, remainder taken from reference TRBV18 and TRBJ1-1, is NAGVMQNPRHLVRRRGQEARLRCSPMKGHSHVYWYRQLPEEGLKFMVYLQKENIIDESGMPKERFSAEFPKEGPSILRIQQVVRGDSAAYFCASSPVMNTEAFFGQGTRLTVV.

This clone has just one count. V gene TRBV2 combines with J gene TRBJ1-1; 9 positions match TRBD1. The junction had 13 bases not matched to a gene; V was cut back by 3 bases and J by 11 bases. The CDR3 loop spans 15 amino acids. Germline CDR1 reads SNHLY; CDR2 reads FYNNEI. In DNA form, the CDR3 reads TGTGCCAGCAGTGAGTATCGGACAGGGGCCGCTTGGGCTTTCTTT. It encodes CASSEYRTGAAWAFF.

The chain uses TRBV25-1 and TRBJ2-7; 12 bases match TRBD1. The germline V gene encodes CDR1 MGHDK and CDR2 SYGVNS. After removal of 6 bases from V and 4 bases from J, the junction contained 13 bases not matched to a gene. The CDR3 is 17 residues long. Here the CDR3 reads CASSQISPGQGAYEQYF. Written as DNA, the CDR3 is TGTGCCAGCAGCCAAATCTCGCCGGGACAGGGGGCTTACGAGCAGTACTTC.

The chain employs TRBV19 and TRBJ1-4; D gene ambiguous. The germline V gene has CDR1 LNHDA and CDR2 SQIVND (reference sequence). V lost 3 bases, J lost 8 bases, and 10 bases lay in between. The CDR3 runs to 13 residues. CDR3 sequence (DNA): TGTGCCAGTAGTATTTCGGAGAGAGAAAAACTGTTTTTT. Translated, it gives CASSISEREKLFF.

CDR3 nucleotides: TGTGCCAGCAGCTTAGTTCGCCCCGGGCTAGCGGGATACTACGAGCAGTACTTC. Its translation: CASSLVRPGLAGYYEQYF. V and J are TRBV7-2 and TRBJ2-7; TRBD2 matches at 9 bases. There are 18 residues in the CDR3. The germline gives CDR1 SGHTA, CDR2 FQGNSA. Trimming at V came to 1 base and at J to 3 bases, leaving 13 bases not matched to a gene.

The chain is built from TRBV7-2 and TRBJ2-7; 11 nucleotides line up with TRBD1. Germline values: CDR1 SGHTA, CDR2 FQGNSA. The CDR3 has 15 residues. Trimming removed 3 bases from V and 4 bases from J; junction bases left unmatched: 5. CDR3 sequence: CASSLGQGVGYEQYF. The CDR3 region has the DNA TGTGCCAGCAGCTTGGGACAGGGGGTCGGGTACGAGCAGTACTTC.

The genes are TRBV2 and TRBJ2-2; no clear D. The CDR3 has 16 residues. The ends were cut back, 1 base at V and 5 bases at J, with 14 bases in the middle. CDR1 SNHLY and CDR2 FYNNEI come from the germline V gene. The CDR3 nucleotides are TGTGCCAGCAGTGAAGATCTCCTCTTCGGGACCGGGGAGCTGTTTTTT. Protein product: CASSEDLLFGTGELFF.

The chain employs TRBV18 and TRBJ1-1; D not resolved. Germline V CDR1 and CDR2: KGHSH, LQKENI. Trimming stripped 2 bases from V and 3 bases from J, with 10 bases between. The CDR3 contains 14 residues. The CDR3 is CASSPEQADTEAFF. Here the CDR3 DNA reads TGTGCCAGCTCACCAGAGCAGGCCGACACTGAAGCTTTCTTT. Based on the CDR3 plus reference TRBV18 and TRBJ1-1, the full variable domain is NAGVMQNPRHLVRRRGQEARLRCSPMKGHSHVYWYRQLPEEGLKFMVYLQKENIIDESGMPKERFSAEFPKEGPSILRIQQVVRGDSAAYFCASSPEQADTEAFFGQGTRLTVV.

This chain connects TRBV6-5 to TRBJ2-3; 9 bases are a match to TRBD1. There are 14 residues in the CDR3. The V gene's germline CDR1 is MNHEY and CDR2 SVGAGI. The junction had 6 bases not matched to a gene; V was cut back by 7 bases and J by 4 bases. This CDR3 reads CASKEQGASDTQYF. The CDR3 region has the DNA TGTGCCAGCAAGGAACAGGGGGCCTCAGATACGCAGTATTTT.

The CDR3 DNA reads TGCGCCAGCAGCTTGGATAGCAGGGAAGACACTGAAGCTTTCTTT. Encoded protein: CASSLDSREDTEAFF. V usage is TRBV5-1 and J usage is TRBJ1-1; TRBD1 is a possible D gene (5 bases). CDR3 length: 15 amino acids. With 0 bases removed from V and 3 bases from J, the gap between germline ends came to 12 bases. The germline V gene has CDR1 SGHRS and CDR2 YFSETQ.

The V call is TRBV7-2, the J call TRBJ1-2, with D possibly being TRBD1 (5 bases). The CDR3 runs 13 residues. Trimming left V 0 bases short and J 8 bases short, with 10 bases between. CDR1 and CDR2 (germline): SGHTA, FQGNSA. CDR3 bases: TGTGCCAGCAGCTTAGCGGGGGAACGAGGCTACACCTTC. This gives the protein CASSLAGERGYTF. The full variable domain, completed using reference TRBV7-2 and TRBJ1-2, is GAGVSQSPSNKVTEKGKDVELRCDPISGHTALYWYRQSLGQGLEFLIYFQGNSAPDKSGLPSDRFSAERTGGSVSTLTIQRTQQEDSAVYLCASSLAGERGYTFGSGTRLTVV.

This clone was detected once. The gene calls are TRBV7-8 and TRBJ2-5; TRBD2 is a possible D gene (6 bases). V was shortened by 2 bases and J by 7 bases, with 8 bases between the two germline ends. This CDR3 contains 12 residues. Germline-derived CDR1 and CDR2 are SGHVS and FQNEAQ. The CDR3 sequence: CASSLLGGTQYF. CDR3 nucleotide sequence: TGTGCCAGCAGCTTATTGGGGGGGACCCAGTACTTC.

This clone was seen once. The chain combines TRBV7-9 with TRBJ1-1, with a tentative D call TRBD1 (5 bases). The V gene's germline CDR1 is SEHNR and CDR2 FQNEAQ (reference sequence). CDR3 size: 15 residues. V gave up 7 bases and J gave up 1 base, with 16 bases separating them. The CDR3 is CASMPDSRANTEAFF. The DNA of the CDR3 is TGTGCCAGCATGCCCGACAGCCGAGCGAACACTGAAGCTTTCTTT.

This chain uses TRBV29-1 with TRBJ1-4, with 8 bases that match TRBD1. V was pared by 5 bases and J by 8 bases, with 10 bases of the junction left unmatched. The CDR3 loop spans 14 amino acids. Germline CDR1 and CDR2: SQVTM and ANQGSEA. The DNA of the CDR3 is TGCAGCGTTCAGGGGGCCCTTCAAGGCGAAAAACTGTTTTTT. This gives the protein CSVQGALQGEKLFF.

The gene calls are TRBV2 and TRBJ1-1; D gene unclear. CDR1 is SNHLY, CDR2 FYNNEI, per germline. The CDR3 spans 13 residues. V was shortened by 2 bases and J by 5 bases, with 9 bases between the two germline ends. The CDR3 DNA follows: TGTGCCAGCAGTGAATCGTTGCATACTGAAGCTTTCTTT. It translates to CASSESLHTEAFF.

The chain uses TRBV16 and TRBJ1-1, with D hard to call. Trimming took 2 bases from V and 4 from J, leaving 8 bases between them. The germline gives CDR1 KGHSY, CDR2 FQNENV. The CDR3 loop spans 13 amino acids. CDR3 sequence (DNA): TGTGCCAGCAGCCAAGGCCCCGTCACTGAAGCTTTCTTT. It encodes CASSQGPVTEAFF.